The subject of this entry is one T cell receptor (beta chain). The antigen remains unidentified. Profiling relied on immunoSEQ multiplex PCR, and the TCRdb table lists in-frame clones only, not all of them. The top ten clones hold 12% of a sample with 400,000 to 450,000 clones, around 90% of them seen once. Sample treatment: roughly 18 received Ad26.COV2.S at low or high dose, single or two shots; 5 received placebo; per-sample allocation not given. On day 63 after the first injection, vaccine and placebo recipients gave samples. The sample originates from a study of Ad26.COV2.S vaccination and SARS-CoV-2 variants. Findings of the study overall: Using TCR breadth and depth analyses may have led to underestimated total T cell responses. Following vaccination, spike-specific CD8+ and CD4+ T cell responses reportedly exhibited substantial breadth. Recipients given vaccine exceeded placebo recipients in spike-specific TCR breadth. Vaccinees and placebo recipients showed similar non-spike TCR breadth.

V lost 4 bases, J lost 6 bases, and 12 bases lay in between. This CDR3 is built from 13 residues. CDR1 LNHDA and CDR2 SQIVND come from the germline V gene (reference sequence). The receptor's source is a person between 18 and 59 years old who received the Ad26.COV2.S COVID-19 vaccine or a placebo. The starting material was peripheral blood, obtained in a trial of Ad26.COV2.S vaccine versus placebo. The chain recombines TRBV19 with TRBJ1-2; no clear D gene. The chain's CDR3 is CASSTARRNGYTF. The CDR3 DNA follows: TGTGCCAGTAGTACCGCCCGTAGGAATGGCTACACCTTC. Looking up the rest from reference TRBV19 and TRBJ1-2 gives the full variable domain: DGGITQSPKYLFRKEGQNVTLSCEQNLNHDAMYWYRQDPGQGLRLIYYSQIVNDFQKGDIAEGYSVSREKKESFPLTVTSAQKNPTAFYLCASSTARRNGYTFGSGTRLTVV.